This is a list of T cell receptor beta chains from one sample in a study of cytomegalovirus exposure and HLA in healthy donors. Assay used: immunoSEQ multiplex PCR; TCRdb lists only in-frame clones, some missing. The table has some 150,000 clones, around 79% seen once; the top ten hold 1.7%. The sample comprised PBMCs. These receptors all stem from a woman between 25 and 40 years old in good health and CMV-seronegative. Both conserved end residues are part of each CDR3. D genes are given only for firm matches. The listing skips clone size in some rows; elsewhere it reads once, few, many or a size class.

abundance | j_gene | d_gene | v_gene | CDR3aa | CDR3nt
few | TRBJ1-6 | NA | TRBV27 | CASSLSPGPRGSPLHF | TGTGCCAGCAGTTTATCCCCGGGTCCTAGGGGTTCACCCCTCCACTTT
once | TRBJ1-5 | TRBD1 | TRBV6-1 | CASGTGGDQPQHF | TGTGCCAGCGGTACAGGGGGCGATCAGCCCCAGCATTTT
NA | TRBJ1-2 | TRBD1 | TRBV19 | CASSNYRGDDGYTF | TGTGCCAGTAGTAACTACAGGGGAGATGATGGCTACACCTTC
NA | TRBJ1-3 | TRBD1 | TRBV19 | CASSGDRAGNTIYF | TGTGCCAGTAGTGGGGACAGGGCTGGAAACACCATATATTTT
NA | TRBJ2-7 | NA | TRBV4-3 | CASSQGNGGGSYEQYF | TGCGCCAGCAGCCAAGGAAACGGGGGAGGCTCCTACGAGCAGTACTTC
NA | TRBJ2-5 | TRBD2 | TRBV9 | CASTNGPGGAETQYF | TGTGCCAGCACCAACGGGCCCGGGGGGGCGGAGACCCAGTACTTC
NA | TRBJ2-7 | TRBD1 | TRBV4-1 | CASSNPGTGYYEQYF | TGCGCCAGCAGCAACCCAGGGACAGGCTACTACGAGCAGTACTTC
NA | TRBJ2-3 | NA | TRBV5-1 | CASSLVVSGTDTQYF | TGCGCCAGCAGCTTGGTCGTTAGCGGCACAGATACGCAGTATTTT
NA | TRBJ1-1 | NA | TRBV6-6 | CAHSSKGGGYTEAFF | TGTGCCCACAGTAGCAAGGGGGGGGGCTACACTGAAGCTTTCTTT
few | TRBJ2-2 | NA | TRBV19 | CASTPRAHGELFF | TGTGCCAGTACCCCCCGAGCTCACGGGGAGCTGTTTTTT
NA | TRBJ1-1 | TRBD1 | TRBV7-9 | CASSLDRVDTEAFF | TGTGCCAGCAGCTTGGACAGGGTGGACACTGAAGCTTTCTTT
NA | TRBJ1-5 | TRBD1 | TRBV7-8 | CASSYQGARDQPQHF | TGTGCCAGCAGCTATCAGGGGGCTAGGGATCAGCCCCAGCATTTT
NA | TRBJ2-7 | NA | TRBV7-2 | CASRTGGYEQYF | TGTGCCAGCAGAACTGGAGGGTACGAGCAGTACTTC
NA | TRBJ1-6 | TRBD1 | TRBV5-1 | CASSLARSDRGKSYNSPLHF | TGCGCCAGCAGCTTGGCACGATCGGACAGGGGGAAGTCCTATAATTCACCCCTCCACTTT
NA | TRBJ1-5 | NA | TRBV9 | CASSLTGIWNQPQHF | TGTGCCAGCAGCCTTACAGGGATATGGAATCAGCCCCAGCATTTT
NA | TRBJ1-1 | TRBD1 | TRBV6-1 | CASSLTGGRTEAFF | TGTGCCAGCAGCCTGACAGGGGGAAGGACTGAAGCTTTCTTT
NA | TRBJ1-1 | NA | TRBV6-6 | CASSPHIIQGNTEAFF | TGTGCCAGCAGTCCGCACATTATACAGGGGAACACTGAAGCTTTCTTT
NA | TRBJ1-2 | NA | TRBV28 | CASSLVHDSKGYTF | TGTGCCAGCAGTTTAGTCCACGACAGCAAAGGCTACACCTTC
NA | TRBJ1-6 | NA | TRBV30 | CAWGRGTVPPYHNSPLHF | TGTGCCTGGGGGAGGGGGACGGTGCCCCCTTACCATAATTCACCCCTCCACTTT
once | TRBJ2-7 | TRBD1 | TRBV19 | CASSTITRTGTYEQYF | TGTGCCAGTAGTACCATCACCCGGACAGGGACCTACGAGCAGTACTTC
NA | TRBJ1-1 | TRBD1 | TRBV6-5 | CASSYRQGVNTEAFF | TGTGCCAGCAGTTACCGCCAGGGGGTTAACACTGAAGCTTTCTTT
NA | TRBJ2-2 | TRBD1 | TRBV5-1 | CASSSGDRNTGELFF | TGCGCCAGCAGCTCCGGGGACAGGAACACCGGGGAGCTGTTTTTT
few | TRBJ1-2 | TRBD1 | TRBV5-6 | CASSLQGAVGYTF | TGTGCCAGCAGCTTGCAGGGGGCCGTTGGCTACACCTTC